This T cell receptor (beta chain) was identified during a study of vaccination effects on CD4 cells after COVID-19. Concerning this clone itself: What it binds is not known.

Repertoires were generated with immunoSEQ multiplex PCR, while TCRdb's copy carries only in-frame clones and drops some. The sample consists of more than 11,000 clones, 76% of them appearing once. CDR3 length: 15 residues. Germline V gene sequence: CDR1 MGHDK, CDR2 SYGVNS. Deletions cut 1 base from V and 12 bases from J, with 16 bases between. Using viral peptide pools, the ViraFEST assay grew out antigen-specific CD4+ T cells prior to sequencing. Following culture for about ten days, CD4+ T cells were isolated. This sample comprised CD4+ T cells from PBMCs cultured with HCoV-229E spike peptides, obtained before COVID-19 vaccination. The source is a human donor who received a COVID-19 vaccine. The chain employs TRBV25-1 and TRBJ1-6; D remains ambiguous. CDR3 bases: TGTGCCAGCAGTGAATCGTACGGTTGGGCAGGACCCCTCCACTTT. Translated: CASSESYGWAGPLHF.